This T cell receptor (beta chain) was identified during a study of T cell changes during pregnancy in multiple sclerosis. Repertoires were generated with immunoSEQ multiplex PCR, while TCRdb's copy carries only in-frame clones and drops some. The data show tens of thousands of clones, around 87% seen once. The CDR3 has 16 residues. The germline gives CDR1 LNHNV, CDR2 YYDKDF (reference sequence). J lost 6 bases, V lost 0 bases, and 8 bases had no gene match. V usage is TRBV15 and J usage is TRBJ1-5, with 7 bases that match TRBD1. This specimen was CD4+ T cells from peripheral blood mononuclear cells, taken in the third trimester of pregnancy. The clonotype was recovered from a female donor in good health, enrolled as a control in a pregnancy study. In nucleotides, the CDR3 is TGTGCCACCAGCAGAGATCGAGGGGGCGTGGGTCAGCCCCAGCATTTT. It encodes CATSRDRGGVGQPQHF.